A selection of T cell receptor beta chains follows, all from one sample in a study of STAT3 mutations in large granular lymphocyte leukemia. Profiling relied on immunoSEQ multiplex PCR, and the TCRdb table lists in-frame clones only, not all of them. The sample shows some 30,000 clones, about 74% of them seen only once. Sequenced sample: peripheral blood mononuclear cells. Every receptor here comes from a woman aged 50 to 60 with T-cell large granular lymphocyte leukemia. Some clones in this sample may be carry-over from other donors' samples. Both conserved end residues are part of each CDR3. A D gene is named only where the DNA matches it firmly. Clone size is given for some rows only: seen once, a few or many times, or a class if the clone is expanded.

CDR3: CASSLKTSGYGNTQYF; DNA: TGCGCCAGCAGCTTAAAGACTAGCGGGTATGGGAATACGCAGTATTTT; V: TRBV5-1; size: .; J: TRBJ2-3; D: TRBD2
CDR3: CASSRAGPGEKLFF; DNA: TGCGCCAGCAGCCGAGCGGGGCCGGGTGAAAAACTGTTTTTT; V: TRBV5-1; size: .; J: TRBJ1-4; D: .
CDR3: CASSPRQGSNEKLFF; DNA: TGTGCCAGCTCGCCTCGACAGGGATCGAATGAAAAACTGTTTTTT; V: TRBV18; size: .; J: TRBJ1-4; D: TRBD1
CDR3: CASSTTRPGELFF; DNA: TGCGCCAGCAGCACCACACGGCCCGGGGAGCTGTTTTTT; V: TRBV5-1; size: .; J: TRBJ2-2; D: .
CDR3: CASSSGGGYGNTIYF; DNA: TGCGCCAGCAGCTCTGGAGGGGGGTATGGAAACACCATATATTTT; V: TRBV5-1; size: .; J: TRBJ1-3; D: .
CDR3: CASSHTMHTEAFF; DNA: TGTGCCAGCAGCCATACCATGCACACTGAAGCTTTCTTT; V: TRBV7-3; size: .; J: TRBJ1-1; D: .
CDR3: CASSLATSGAISTDTQYF; DNA: TGCGCCAGCAGCTTGGCGACTAGCGGAGCAATTAGCACAGATACGCAGTATTTT; V: TRBV5-1; size: .; J: TRBJ2-3; D: TRBD2
CDR3: CASSEEVEQFF; DNA: TGTGCCAGCAGTGAAGAGGTTGAGCAGTTCTTC; V: TRBV25-1; size: few; J: TRBJ2-1; D: .
CDR3: CASRPDRATNEKLFF; DNA: TGTGCCAGCAGGCCCGACAGAGCAACTAATGAAAAACTGTTTTTT; V: TRBV6-5; size: once; J: TRBJ1-4; D: .
CDR3: CASSAGPGLGNEQFF; DNA: TGCGCCAGCAGCGCGGGCCCGGGACTAGGAAATGAGCAGTTCTTC; V: TRBV5-1; size: .; J: TRBJ2-1; D: TRBD2
CDR3: CASSPLGFEQFF; DNA: TGTGCCAGCTCACCGCTGGGTTTCGAGCAGTTCTTC; V: TRBV18; size: .; J: TRBJ2-1; D: .
CDR3: CASSQTGLRTEAFF; DNA: TGCGCCAGCAGCCAAACAGGGTTACGCACTGAAGCTTTCTTT; V: TRBV4-3; size: .; J: TRBJ1-1; D: .
CDR3: CASSARGLILQETQYF; DNA: TGTGCCAGCAGCGCCCGTGGGCTGATACTACAAGAGACCCAGTACTTC; V: TRBV7-2; size: .; J: TRBJ2-5; D: .
CDR3: CASSPKYEQYF; DNA: TGTGCCAGCAGTCCCAAGTACGAGCAGTACTTC; V: TRBV6-6; size: .; J: TRBJ2-7; D: .
CDR3: CASSSLRNSGANVLTF; DNA: TGTGCCAGCAGCTCTCTAAGGAACTCTGGGGCCAACGTCCTGACTTTC; V: TRBV7-9; size: .; J: TRBJ2-6; D: .
CDR3: CASSLKGAGIDTQYF; DNA: TGTGCCAGCAGTTTGAAGGGGGCTGGGATAGATACGCAGTATTTT; V: TRBV28; size: .; J: TRBJ2-3; D: TRBD1
CDR3: CASSTDTNTEAFF; DNA: TGTGCCAGCAGTACGGACACGAACACTGAAGCTTTCTTT; V: TRBV28; size: few; J: TRBJ1-1; D: .
CDR3: CASSLIGDGQYF; DNA: TGTGCCAGCAGTTTGATCGGGGATGGGCAGTACTTC; V: TRBV28; size: .; J: TRBJ2-7; D: .
CDR3: CASSYLGGGEQYF; DNA: TGTGCCAGCAGTTACCTAGGGGGCGGCGAGCAGTACTTC; V: TRBV6-5; size: once; J: TRBJ2-7; D: TRBD1
CDR3: CASGLSPDTQYF; DNA: TGTGCTAGTGGTTTGTCCCCTGATACGCAGTATTTT; V: TRBV12-5; size: .; J: TRBJ2-3; D: .
CDR3: CSVVWDSGEGEQYF; DNA: TGCAGCGTTGTGTGGGACAGTGGAGAAGGTGAGCAGTACTTC; V: TRBV29-1; size: .; J: TRBJ2-7; D: TRBD1
CDR3: CATSRDLAGAADTQYF; DNA: TGTGCCACCAGCAGAGATTTAGCGGGAGCCGCAGATACGCAGTATTTT; V: TRBV15; size: .; J: TRBJ2-3; D: TRBD2
CDR3: CAWSGRREATYEQYF; DNA: TGTGCCTGGAGTGGGCGCCGGGAGGCCACCTACGAGCAGTACTTC; V: TRBV30; size: .; J: TRBJ2-7; D: TRBD2
CDR3: CASSLRGETQYF; DNA: TGCGCCAGCAGCCTCCGAGGGGAGACCCAGTACTTC; V: TRBV5-1; size: .; J: TRBJ2-5; D: .
CDR3: CASSTRHGYEQYF; DNA: TGTGCCAGTAGTACAAGACACGGGTACGAGCAGTACTTC; V: TRBV19; size: .; J: TRBJ2-7; D: .
CDR3: CASSLSGSYEQYF; DNA: TGTGCCAGCAGCTTAAGTGGGTCCTACGAGCAGTACTTC; V: TRBV11-3; size: few; J: TRBJ2-7; D: .
CDR3: CASSPTTGPNYGYTF; DNA: TGTGCCAGCAGCCCTACGACAGGGCCTAACTATGGCTACACCTTC; V: TRBV7-2; size: .; J: TRBJ1-2; D: TRBD1
CDR3: CASSLGRSYEQYF; DNA: TGTGCCAGCAGTCTAGGACGGAGCTACGAGCAGTACTTC; V: TRBV28; size: .; J: TRBJ2-7; D: .
CDR3: CASSSYTANTEAFF; DNA: TGTGCCAGCAGCTCGTACACCGCGAACACTGAAGCTTTCTTT; V: TRBV13; size: .; J: TRBJ1-1; D: .
CDR3: CASSSQGASNQPQHF; DNA: TGTGCCAGCAGTTCACAGGGGGCGTCCAACCAGCCCCAGCATTTT; V: TRBV28; size: .; J: TRBJ1-5; D: TRBD1
CDR3: CASSSTAGGYGYTF; DNA: TGTGCCAGCAGCTCTACCGCAGGGGGCTATGGCTACACCTTC; V: TRBV7-8; size: few; J: TRBJ1-2; D: TRBD1
CDR3: CASSLETNTEAFF; DNA: TGTGCCAGCAGCTTAGAGACAAACACTGAAGCTTTCTTT; V: TRBV7-9; size: .; J: TRBJ1-1; D: .
CDR3: CASSSGQISGTYTGELFF; DNA: TGTGCCAGCAGCTCGGGACAGATAAGCGGAACTTACACCGGGGAGCTGTTTTTT; V: TRBV7-9; size: .; J: TRBJ2-2; D: TRBD1
CDR3: CASSLAQGASEAFF; DNA: TGTGCCAGCAGTTTGGCCCAGGGGGCATCTGAAGCTTTCTTT; V: TRBV6-6; size: once; J: TRBJ1-1; D: TRBD1
CDR3: CAIRGAGGDYEQYF; DNA: TGTGCCATCCGGGGAGCGGGAGGGGACTACGAGCAGTACTTC; V: TRBV6-6; size: .; J: TRBJ2-7; D: TRBD2
CDR3: CASSLATGGSKNIQYF; DNA: TGTGCCAGCAGTTTAGCCACAGGGGGCAGCAAAAACATTCAGTACTTC; V: TRBV28; size: .; J: TRBJ2-4; D: TRBD1
CDR3: CAWSLQAVSYEQYF; DNA: TGTGCCTGGAGTTTACAGGCGGTTTCCTACGAGCAGTACTTC; V: TRBV30; size: once; J: TRBJ2-7; D: .
CDR3: CASSAGGLGETQYF; DNA: TGTGCTAGCAGTGCGGGAGGGTTGGGAGAGACCCAGTACTTC; V: TRBV7-7; size: .; J: TRBJ2-5; D: TRBD2
CDR3: CATSRDGYSYNEQFF; DNA: TGTGCCACCAGCAGAGATGGTTACAGCTACAATGAGCAGTTCTTC; V: TRBV15; size: once; J: TRBJ2-1; D: .
CDR3: CASSLSGVNEQFF; DNA: TGTGCCAGCAGCTTGTCAGGGGTGAATGAGCAGTTCTTC; V: TRBV11-2; size: .; J: TRBJ2-1; D: .
CDR3: CASSLSGPVSYEQYF; DNA: TGTGCCAGCAGCTTATCGGGACCGGTAAGCTACGAGCAGTACTTC; V: TRBV7-8; size: .; J: TRBJ2-7; D: .
CDR3: CAWRPTQGGYGYTF; DNA: TGTGCCTGGAGACCAACGCAGGGAGGCTATGGCTACACCTTC; V: TRBV30; size: once; J: TRBJ1-2; D: .
CDR3: CASSLAFLQRINTDTQYF; DNA: TGCGCCAGCAGCTTGGCCTTCCTTCAGCGGATCAACACAGATACGCAGTATTTT; V: TRBV5-1; size: .; J: TRBJ2-3; D: .
CDR3: CASSLTLAGGGSARIF; DNA: TGTGCCAGCAGCTTGACTCTAGCGGGGGGGGGATCGGCAAGGATCTTC; V: TRBV7-2; size: .; J: TRBJ2-1; D: TRBD2
CDR3: CAWSKTGVQETQYF; DNA: TGTGCCTGGAGCAAGACAGGGGTTCAAGAGACCCAGTACTTC; V: TRBV30; size: .; J: TRBJ2-5; D: TRBD1
CDR3: CAISPPGQWETQYF; DNA: TGTGCCATCAGTCCCCCGGGACAATGGGAGACCCAGTACTTC; V: TRBV10-3; size: .; J: TRBJ2-5; D: .
CDR3: CASSELQGASGANVLTF; DNA: TGTGCCAGCAGTGAACTACAGGGGGCATCTGGGGCCAACGTCCTGACTTTC; V: TRBV6-1; size: few; J: TRBJ2-6; D: TRBD1
CDR3: CASSSQRQGPQETQYF; DNA: TGTGCCAGCAGTTCCCAAAGACAGGGCCCCCAAGAGACCCAGTACTTC; V: TRBV28; size: .; J: TRBJ2-5; D: TRBD1
CDR3: CASSLSRTGGETQYF; DNA: TGTGCCAGCAGCCTCTCACGTACGGGCGGGGAGACCCAGTACTTC; V: TRBV6-5; size: .; J: TRBJ2-5; D: .
CDR3: CASSLERDTQYF; DNA: TGTGCCAGCAGCCTTGAGCGGGATACGCAGTATTTT; V: TRBV5-4; size: .; J: TRBJ2-3; D: .